Listed below are T cell receptor beta chains from one sample, sequenced in a study of T cell changes during pregnancy in multiple sclerosis. Some clones are missing from TCRdb's copy, which holds only in-frame ones; the method was immunoSEQ multiplex PCR. The sample shows 35,000 or so clones, roughly 94% of them seen only once. The sample consisted of CD4+ T cells from peripheral blood mononuclear cells, taken after pregnancy. The origin of the receptors is a female donor with multiple sclerosis, enrolled in a pregnancy study. Both conserved end residues are part of each CDR3. A D gene is named only where the DNA matches it firmly. For some rows the clone size is stated as once, few or many, or as a class when expanded; others skip it.

TRBD1 . TRBJ1-2 TRBV7-9 CASSLGTGAGYTF TGTGCCAGCAGCCTAGGGACAGGAGCAGGCTACACCTTC
TRBD1 . TRBJ1-1 TRBV6-1 CASSASGQGGAEAFF TGTGCCAGCAGTGCTTCCGGACAGGGCGGCGCTGAAGCTTTCTTT
. . TRBJ2-1 TRBV2 CASKEGQAFNNEQFF TGTGCCAGCAAGGAGGGCCAAGCTTTTAACAATGAGCAGTTCTTC
TRBD1 . TRBJ2-3 TRBV28 CASSLSGGKSDTQYF TGTGCCAGCAGTTTATCAGGGGGAAAATCAGATACGCAGTATTTT
TRBD1 few TRBJ1-5 TRBV2 CASSLSDRESAPQHF TGTGCCAGCAGCCTCTCCGACAGGGAGTCCGCGCCCCAGCATTTT
TRBD1 . TRBJ1-2 TRBV27 CASSPDYRGNYGYTF TGTGCCAGCAGTCCGGACTACAGGGGAAACTATGGCTACACCTTC
. . TRBJ1-3 TRBV11-2 CASSHGPSGGNTIYF TGTGCCAGCAGCCACGGGCCGTCGGGAGGAAACACCATATATTTT
. . TRBJ1-1 TRBV5-1 CASSGRGRTNTEAFF TGCGCCAGCAGCGGGAGGGGCCGGACGAACACTGAAGCTTTCTTT
. . TRBJ2-2 TRBV18 CASSPMGADTGELFF TGTGCCAGCTCACCAATGGGAGCGGACACCGGGGAGCTGTTTTTT
TRBD1 . TRBJ2-1 TRBV19 CASSVAPGQGRYGEQFF TGTGCCAGTAGTGTCGCTCCGGGACAGGGGCGTTATGGGGAGCAGTTCTTC
TRBD1 . TRBJ2-1 TRBV9 CASSVSRTGRNEQFF TGTGCCAGCAGCGTATCTCGGACAGGTCGCAATGAGCAGTTCTTC
. . TRBJ1-1 TRBV9 CASSIREGNTEAFF TGTGCCAGCAGCATCAGGGAGGGGAACACTGAAGCTTTCTTT
TRBD1 . TRBJ1-5 TRBV10-3 CAITDRDQPQHF TGTGCCATCACAGACAGGGATCAGCCCCAGCATTTT
. . TRBJ1-5 TRBV19 CASKSAMQAQPQHF TGTGCCAGTAAGAGCGCAATGCAAGCACAGCCCCAGCATTTT
. once TRBJ2-1 TRBV21-1 CASSPPGWSGSYNEQFF TGTGCCAGCAGCCCGCCGGGATGGTCCGGCTCCTACAATGAGCAGTTCTTC
TRBD2 once TRBJ2-5 TRBV4-3 CASSQGWRGGQETQYF TGCGCCAGCAGCCAAGGCTGGCGGGGGGGCCAAGAGACCCAGTACTTC
TRBD1 . TRBJ2-5 TRBV7-6 CASSLARTGGLWETQYF TGTGCCAGCAGCTTAGCACGGACAGGGGGCCTGTGGGAGACCCAGTACTTC
. . TRBJ1-5 TRBV28 CATVRTSPLTQHF TGTGCCACCGTAAGGACATCCCCCCTGACCCAGCATTTT
TRBD2 . TRBJ2-7 TRBV7-2 CASKIREGVTYF TGTGCCAGCAAAATCCGGGAGGGAGTCACGTACTTC
. . TRBJ2-5 TRBV19 CAVAPDAGFQETQYF TGTGCCGTTGCCCCCGACGCAGGGTTCCAAGAGACCCAGTACTTC
TRBD2 . TRBJ2-1 TRBV9 CASSPRSGGANEQFF TGTGCCAGCAGCCCCCGTAGCGGGGGGGCGAATGAGCAGTTCTTC
. . TRBJ2-1 TRBV18 CASSPSLFEQFF TGTGCCAGCTCACCTTCTTTGTTTGAGCAGTTCTTC
. . TRBJ2-7 TRBV6-1 CASALGTLSYEQYF TGTGCCAGCGCCCTCGGGACTCTTTCCTACGAGCAGTACTTC
TRBD1 . TRBJ1-3 TRBV4-1 CASSQVSVQGGSGNTIYF TGCGCCAGCAGCCAAGTATCGGTCCAGGGGGGCTCTGGAAACACCATATATTTT